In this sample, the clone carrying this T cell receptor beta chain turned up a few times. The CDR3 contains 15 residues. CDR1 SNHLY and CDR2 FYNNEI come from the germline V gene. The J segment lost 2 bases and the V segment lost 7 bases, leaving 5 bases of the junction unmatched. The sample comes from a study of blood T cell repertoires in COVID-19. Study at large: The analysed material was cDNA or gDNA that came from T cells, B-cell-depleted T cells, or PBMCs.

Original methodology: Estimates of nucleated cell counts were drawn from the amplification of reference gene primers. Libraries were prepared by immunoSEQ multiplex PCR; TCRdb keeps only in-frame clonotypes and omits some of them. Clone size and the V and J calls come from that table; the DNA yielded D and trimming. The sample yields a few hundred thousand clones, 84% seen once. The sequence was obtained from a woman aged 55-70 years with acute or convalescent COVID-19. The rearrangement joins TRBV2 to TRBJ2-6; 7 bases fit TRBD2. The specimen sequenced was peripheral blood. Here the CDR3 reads CASIGGVAGANVLTF. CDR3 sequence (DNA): TGTGCCAGCATTGGGGGGGTCGCTGGGGCCAACGTCCTGACTTTC. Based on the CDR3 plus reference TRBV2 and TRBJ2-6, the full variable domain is EPEVTQTPSHQVTQMGQEVILRCVPISNHLYFYWYRQILGQKVEFLVSFYNNEISEKSEIFDDQFSVERPDGSNFTLKIRSTKLEDSAMYFCASIGGVAGANVLTFGAGSRLTVL.